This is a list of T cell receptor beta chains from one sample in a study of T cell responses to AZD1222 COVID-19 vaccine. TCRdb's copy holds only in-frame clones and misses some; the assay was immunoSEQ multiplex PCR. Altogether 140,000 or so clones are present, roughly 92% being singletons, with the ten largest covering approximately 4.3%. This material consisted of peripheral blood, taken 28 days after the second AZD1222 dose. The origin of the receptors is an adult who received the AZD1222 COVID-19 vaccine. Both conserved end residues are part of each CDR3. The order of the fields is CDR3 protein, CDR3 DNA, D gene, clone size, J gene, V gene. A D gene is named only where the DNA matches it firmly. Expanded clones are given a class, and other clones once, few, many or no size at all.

CASSLVGGRSGDYYGYTF	TGCGCCAGCAGCTTGGTAGGGGGACGGTCGGGAGACTATTATGGCTACACCTTC	NA	NA	TRBJ1-2	TRBV5-1
CASSLADRGRKAFF	TGTGCCAGCAGCTTGGCCGACAGGGGAAGGAAAGCTTTCTTT	TRBD1	NA	TRBJ1-1	TRBV5-6
CASSLQATNEKLFF	TGTGCCAGCAGCTTGCAGGCAACTAATGAAAAACTGTTTTTT	NA	NA	TRBJ1-4	TRBV7-2
CASSLIGGTGANVLTF	TGTGCCAGCAGTTTAATCGGGGGGACTGGGGCCAACGTCCTGACTTTC	TRBD2	NA	TRBJ2-6	TRBV27
CASSFERGRSGTQYF	TGTGCCAGCAGCTTCGAGCGGGGCCGTTCGGGGACCCAGTACTTC	NA	NA	TRBJ2-5	TRBV21-1
CASSLYSGEQYF	TGTGCCAGCAGTTTATATTCGGGCGAGCAGTACTTC	NA	NA	TRBJ2-7	TRBV28
CASSEWGNEQFF	TGTGCCAGCAGTGAATGGGGGAATGAGCAGTTCTTC	NA	NA	TRBJ2-1	TRBV6-1
CASSQGQGVDEQFF	TGCGCCAGCAGCCAGGGACAGGGGGTGGATGAGCAGTTCTTC	TRBD1	NA	TRBJ2-1	TRBV5-1
CSVEQGMNTEAFF	TGCAGCGTTGAACAGGGGATGAACACTGAAGCTTTCTTT	NA	once	TRBJ1-1	TRBV29-1
CATETGISGNTIYF	TGTGCCACGGAAACAGGGATATCTGGAAACACCATATATTTT	NA	NA	TRBJ1-3	TRBV19
CASSQGGGGDTQYF	TGTGCCAGCAGCCAAGGAGGGGGCGGAGATACGCAGTATTTT	TRBD1	NA	TRBJ2-3	TRBV4-2
CASSYSPGAISPLHF	TGTGCCAGCAGTTACTCACCGGGGGCGATTTCACCCCTCCACTTT	NA	NA	TRBJ1-6	TRBV6-5
CASSIIEGHQETQYF	TGTGCCAGTAGTATAATAGAGGGACACCAAGAGACCCAGTACTTC	NA	NA	TRBJ2-5	TRBV19
CASSDAGTGNTEAFF	TGTGCCAGCAGTGATGCAGGGACAGGGAACACTGAAGCTTTCTTT	TRBD1	NA	TRBJ1-1	TRBV6-2/TRBV6-3
CASSEEAGSYTF	TGTGCCAGCAGTGAAGAGGCAGGGAGCTACACCTTC	NA	NA	TRBJ1-2	TRBV2
CASSLFQGAPTIYF	TGTGCCAGCAGTTTATTCCAGGGTGCCCCCACCATATATTTT	NA	NA	TRBJ1-3	TRBV27
CASSSRDATNEKLFF	TGTGCCAGCAGCTCTAGGGACGCAACTAATGAAAAACTGTTTTTT	NA	NA	TRBJ1-4	TRBV28
CASSLRQAGDGYTF	TGTGCCAGCAGCCTTAGACAGGCCGGGGATGGCTACACCTTC	NA	NA	TRBJ1-2	TRBV2
CASSRKGGRGQNEKLFF	TGCGCCAGCAGCCGCAAGGGGGGTAGAGGTCAAAATGAAAAACTGTTTTTT	NA	NA	TRBJ1-4	TRBV4-1
CASSSGIADWEEQYF	TGTGCCAGCTCATCGGGAATAGCGGACTGGGAAGAGCAGTACTTC	NA	NA	TRBJ2-7	TRBV18
CASSLGVAKNIQYF	TGTGCCAGCAGCTTAGGTGTAGCCAAAAACATTCAGTACTTC	NA	NA	TRBJ2-4	TRBV7-2
CASSARTDTQYF	TGTGCCAGCAGTGCCCGCACAGATACGCAGTATTTT	NA	NA	TRBJ2-3	TRBV6-2/TRBV6-3
CASSFLAGANTGELFF	TGTGCCAGCAGTTTCTTAGCGGGAGCGAACACCGGGGAGCTGTTTTTT	TRBD2	NA	TRBJ2-2	TRBV27
CASSLLSSGANVLTF	TGTGCCAGCAGCTTGCTTAGCTCTGGGGCCAACGTCCTGACTTTC	NA	NA	TRBJ2-6	TRBV5-6
CASSLRRQVPGEAFF	TGCGCCAGCAGCCTAAGGCGACAGGTCCCGGGGGAAGCTTTCTTT	NA	NA	TRBJ1-1	TRBV5-1
CASSSDRNYGYTF	TGTGCCAGCAGTTCCGACAGAAACTATGGCTACACCTTC	NA	NA	TRBJ1-2	TRBV27
CASSSLARGGNQPQHF	TGTGCCAGCAGCTCCCTTGCCCGGGGGGGCAATCAGCCCCAGCATTTT	NA	NA	TRBJ1-5	TRBV7-9
CAEAGRGGQYNEQFF	TGTGCCGAAGCAGGTCGGGGGGGACAGTACAATGAGCAGTTCTTC	NA	once	TRBJ2-1	TRBV5-8
CASSLADRRLQPQHF	TGTGCCAGCAGCTTGGCGGACAGAAGATTACAGCCCCAGCATTTT	NA	NA	TRBJ1-5	TRBV11-3
CASCRDRERETQYF	TGTGCCAGCTGCCGGGACAGGGAGAGAGAGACCCAGTACTTC	TRBD1	few	TRBJ2-5	TRBV2